The present TCR beta chain was sequenced within a study of T cell changes during pregnancy in multiple sclerosis (dated by TCRdb to the late 2010s). Describing the broader study: In women with multiple sclerosis, the researchers looked at how the T cell repertoire shifted as pregnancy progressed.

The germline V and J ends show losses of 5 bases and 6 bases respectively, and no gene match explains 7 bases of the junction. From the cysteine through the phenylalanine, the CDR3 covers 13 amino acids. CDR3 DNA is the only sequence kept; it has 39 bases, read in frame from the first base. The germline V gene encodes CDR1 SGHAT and CDR2 FQNNGV. Receptor libraries were prepared by the immunoSEQ multiplex PCR assay. TCRdb mirrors the immuneACCESS table, restricted to in-frame sequences. Some clones are absent from its copies; in checked studies, under half trace to an unresolved V gene, and the reason for the others is unknown. The sample table records over 70,000 clones; approximately 92% of these occur just once. The top ten hold about 2.5% of the sample. As to this clone: Its binding antigen is unknown. No base qualities exist here, and no much larger clone lies one base off it.

Sequencing used peripheral blood, obtained in the third trimester of pregnancy. This TCR came from a female donor in good health, enrolled as a control in a pregnancy study. The chain employs TRBV11-2 and TRBJ2-7; 7 nucleotides in the junction match TRBD1. The DNA reads TGTGCCAGCAGCCCAGGGACAGCTGGCGAGCAGTACTTC. Its product reads: CASSPGTAGEQYF.